These T cell receptor beta chains were read from a single sample in a study of OX40 agonist ivuxolimab in advanced cancers. Profiling relied on immunoSEQ multiplex PCR, and the TCRdb table lists in-frame clones only, not all of them. Altogether some 83,000 clones are present, about 90% being singletons, with the ten largest covering 8.4%. The material sequenced was CD4+ or CD8+ T cells sorted from blood, taken in a trial of the OX40 agonist ivuxolimab. All receptors come from an adult with an advanced solid tumor such as melanoma, head and neck, liver or kidney cancer. The CDR3 runs from the conserved cysteine through the conserved F or W. A D gene is named only where the DNA matches it firmly. Clone size is stated in some rows and not others, as once, few, many or a class when expanded.

J gene: TRBJ1-5
V gene: TRBV19
clone size: once
D gene: NA
CDR3 DNA: TGTGCCAGTAGGACCCCGTGGGGGCGCGATCAGCCCCAGCATTTT
CDR3 protein: CASRTPWGRDQPQHF

J gene: TRBJ2-7
V gene: TRBV6-5
clone size: NA
D gene: NA
CDR3 DNA: TGTGCCAGCAGTTACGGCAGTTCCACCTACGAGCAGTACTTC
CDR3 protein: CASSYGSSTYEQYF

J gene: TRBJ2-1
V gene: TRBV19
clone size: NA
D gene: TRBD2
CDR3 DNA: TGTGCCAGTAGTACACGGGACTACTACAATGAGCAGTTCTTC
CDR3 protein: CASSTRDYYNEQFF

J gene: TRBJ2-1
V gene: TRBV28
clone size: NA
D gene: NA
CDR3 DNA: TGTGCCAGCAGTTTGCCCGGGGGCTGGAATGAGCAGTTCTTC
CDR3 protein: CASSLPGGWNEQFF

J gene: TRBJ1-6
V gene: TRBV28
clone size: NA
D gene: NA
CDR3 DNA: TGTGCCAGCAGTCTAACTGGCGGGATAAGCTCCTATAATTCACCCCTCCACTTT
CDR3 protein: CASSLTGGISSYNSPLHF

J gene: TRBJ2-2
V gene: TRBV6-6
clone size: NA
D gene: TRBD1
CDR3 DNA: TGTGCCAGCAGCAGCGAGGGGGCACAGGTGACCGGGGAGCTGTTTTTT
CDR3 protein: CASSSEGAQVTGELFF

J gene: TRBJ2-1
V gene: TRBV6-6
clone size: once
D gene: TRBD2
CDR3 DNA: TGTGCCAGCAGCATATACGGGACTAGCTACAATGAGCAGTTCTTC
CDR3 protein: CASSIYGTSYNEQFF

J gene: TRBJ2-1
V gene: TRBV4-2
clone size: NA
D gene: TRBD2
CDR3 DNA: TGTGCCAGCAGCCTCGAGTCGTTCGGGGGGGGGTACAATGAGCAGTTCTTC
CDR3 protein: CASSLESFGGGYNEQFF

J gene: TRBJ2-5
V gene: TRBV30
clone size: NA
D gene: TRBD1
CDR3 DNA: TGTGCCTGGAGTGTAGGTTCAGGGGGCGGGGAGACCCAGTACTTC
CDR3 protein: CAWSVGSGGGETQYF

J gene: TRBJ2-1
V gene: TRBV2
clone size: once
D gene: TRBD2
CDR3 DNA: TGTGCCGTCGGGGGAGGGAATGAGCAGTTCTTC
CDR3 protein: CAVGGGNEQFF

J gene: TRBJ2-3
V gene: TRBV4-1
clone size: NA
D gene: NA
CDR3 DNA: TGCGCCAGCAGCCAAGTAAGAGGCTTGGGAGCGACAGATACGCAGTATTTT
CDR3 protein: CASSQVRGLGATDTQYF

J gene: TRBJ2-7
V gene: TRBV27
clone size: NA
D gene: NA
CDR3 DNA: TGTGCCAGCAGTCCGACCGGTTACGAGCAGTACTTC
CDR3 protein: CASSPTGYEQYF

J gene: TRBJ2-7
V gene: TRBV28
clone size: NA
D gene: NA
CDR3 DNA: TGTGCCAGCAGTTTATTTATAGGGGGTCCCTACGAGCAGTACTTC
CDR3 protein: CASSLFIGGPYEQYF

J gene: TRBJ1-5
V gene: TRBV18
clone size: NA
D gene: TRBD1
CDR3 DNA: TGTGCCAGCTCGACAGGGGGCGACGGGCAGCCCCAGCATTTT
CDR3 protein: CASSTGGDGQPQHF

J gene: TRBJ2-2
V gene: TRBV30
clone size: NA
D gene: NA
CDR3 DNA: TGTGCCTGGAGTGATAGAGGGGGCACCGGGGAGCTGTTTTTT
CDR3 protein: CAWSDRGGTGELFF

J gene: TRBJ1-1
V gene: TRBV5-1
clone size: NA
D gene: NA
CDR3 DNA: TGCGCCAGCAGCCCCGGGGGCGCGGGACGTGAAGCTTTCTTT
CDR3 protein: CASSPGGAGREAFF

J gene: TRBJ1-5
V gene: TRBV7-9
clone size: once
D gene: NA
CDR3 DNA: TGTGCCAGCAGCTCGGATATGGGACCGTATAGCAATCAGCCCCAGCATTTT
CDR3 protein: CASSSDMGPYSNQPQHF

J gene: TRBJ2-5
V gene: TRBV27
clone size: NA
D gene: TRBD2
CDR3 DNA: TGTGCCAGCAGCGGCCCAGCGGGAGGGCTTTTAGAGACCCAGTACTTC
CDR3 protein: CASSGPAGGLLETQYF

J gene: TRBJ2-6
V gene: TRBV28
clone size: NA
D gene: NA
CDR3 DNA: TGTGCCAGCAGTTTAGAGCTTTCTGGGGCCAACGTCCTGACTTTC
CDR3 protein: CASSLELSGANVLTF

J gene: TRBJ2-3
V gene: TRBV9
clone size: NA
D gene: TRBD1
CDR3 DNA: TGTGCCAGCAGCTCCGGGGACAGAGCTGACACAGATACGCAGTATTTT
CDR3 protein: CASSSGDRADTDTQYF

J gene: TRBJ1-4
V gene: TRBV10-2
clone size: NA
D gene: NA
CDR3 DNA: TGCGCCAGCAGGGGTGAAAAACTGTTTTTT
CDR3 protein: CASRGEKLFF

J gene: TRBJ1-5
V gene: TRBV4-1
clone size: NA
D gene: NA
CDR3 DNA: TGCGCCAGCAGCCAAGATTGGTCAGTTCAGCCCCAGCATTTT
CDR3 protein: CASSQDWSVQPQHF

J gene: TRBJ2-1
V gene: TRBV15
clone size: once
D gene: TRBD2
CDR3 DNA: TGTGCCACCAGCAGCTATAGCGGGAGTCTGGTTGAGCAGTTCTTC
CDR3 protein: CATSSYSGSLVEQFF

J gene: TRBJ2-1
V gene: TRBV7-9
clone size: NA
D gene: TRBD2
CDR3 DNA: TGTGCCAGCAGCGTACGGTCTGGCGGGAGGGGAGGTGAGCAGTTCTTC
CDR3 protein: CASSVRSGGRGGEQFF

J gene: TRBJ2-3
V gene: TRBV9
clone size: NA
D gene: TRBD2
CDR3 DNA: TGTGCCAGCAGCCCCTCGGGGGGACGGCCCACAGATACGCAGTATTTT
CDR3 protein: CASSPSGGRPTDTQYF

J gene: TRBJ1-4
V gene: TRBV2
clone size: few
D gene: NA
CDR3 DNA: TGTGCCAGCAGTGAAGCGCGGTTGGCTAATGAAAAACTGTTTTTT
CDR3 protein: CASSEARLANEKLFF

J gene: TRBJ2-7
V gene: TRBV4-3
clone size: once
D gene: NA
CDR3 DNA: TGCGCCAGCAGCCAAGAGCACAGGGGACTTTTCTACGAGCAGTACTTC
CDR3 protein: CASSQEHRGLFYEQYF

J gene: TRBJ1-4
V gene: TRBV6-5
clone size: NA
D gene: TRBD1
CDR3 DNA: TGTGCCAGCAGTTTTACAGGGGAAGATGAAAAACTGTTTTTT
CDR3 protein: CASSFTGEDEKLFF

J gene: TRBJ2-3
V gene: TRBV5-1
clone size: NA
D gene: NA
CDR3 DNA: TGCGCCAGCAGCTTGACTTGGACTGGGGGGACGTATACGCAGTATTTT
CDR3 protein: CASSLTWTGGTYTQYF

J gene: TRBJ1-5
V gene: TRBV28
clone size: NA
D gene: NA
CDR3 DNA: TGTGCCAGCAGTTTGATGGGTTTCGGCAATCAGCCCCAGCATTTT
CDR3 protein: CASSLMGFGNQPQHF

J gene: TRBJ1-3
V gene: TRBV5-5
clone size: NA
D gene: NA
CDR3 DNA: TGTGCCAGCAGCACCTTACAGGGAAACACCATATATTTT
CDR3 protein: CASSTLQGNTIYF

J gene: TRBJ1-4
V gene: TRBV9
clone size: NA
D gene: NA
CDR3 DNA: TGTGCCAGCAGCGTAGGGGGCAGTCCCTTTAATGAAAAACTGTTTTTT
CDR3 protein: CASSVGGSPFNEKLFF

J gene: TRBJ1-5
V gene: TRBV9
clone size: NA
D gene: NA
CDR3 DNA: TGTGCCAGCAGCATGAATAGCAATCAGCCCCAGCATTTT
CDR3 protein: CASSMNSNQPQHF

J gene: TRBJ2-1
V gene: TRBV15
clone size: NA
D gene: TRBD2
CDR3 DNA: TGTGCCACCAGCCCCATGGCGGGAGGTTACAATGAGCAGTTCTTC
CDR3 protein: CATSPMAGGYNEQFF

J gene: TRBJ1-5
V gene: TRBV12-5
clone size: NA
D gene: TRBD1
CDR3 DNA: TGTGCTAGTGGCTATGAGACAGGGCTCCCTCAGCCCCAGCATTTT
CDR3 protein: CASGYETGLPQPQHF

J gene: TRBJ2-5
V gene: TRBV30
clone size: NA
D gene: NA
CDR3 DNA: TGTGCCTGGAGTGTCCGTCACCAAGAGACCCAGTACTTC
CDR3 protein: CAWSVRHQETQYF

J gene: TRBJ2-2
V gene: TRBV28
clone size: NA
D gene: NA
CDR3 DNA: TGTGCCAGCAGTTTTTACACCGGGGAGCTGTTTTTT
CDR3 protein: CASSFYTGELFF

J gene: TRBJ1-2
V gene: TRBV2
clone size: once
D gene: NA
CDR3 DNA: TGTGCCAGCAGTGAGGAAAGCTACACCTTC
CDR3 protein: CASSEESYTF

J gene: TRBJ2-5
V gene: TRBV18
clone size: NA
D gene: NA
CDR3 DNA: TGTGCCAGCTCACAAAGGGGTGAGGAGACCCAGTACTTC
CDR3 protein: CASSQRGEETQYF

J gene: TRBJ2-1
V gene: TRBV7-3
clone size: NA
D gene: NA
CDR3 DNA: TGTGCCAGCAGCTTAGATTTGGTCGACAGCCAATACAATGAGCAGTTCTTC
CDR3 protein: CASSLDLVDSQYNEQFF

J gene: TRBJ2-3
V gene: TRBV4-2
clone size: NA
D gene: NA
CDR3 DNA: TGTGCCAGCAGCCAAGAGTTTGCAGATACGCAGTATTTT
CDR3 protein: CASSQEFADTQYF

J gene: TRBJ2-1
V gene: TRBV7-3
clone size: NA
D gene: TRBD2
CDR3 DNA: TGTGCCAGCAGCTACCGCGAGCGGGGGGAGCAGTTCTTC
CDR3 protein: CASSYRERGEQFF

J gene: TRBJ1-5
V gene: TRBV28
clone size: NA
D gene: NA
CDR3 DNA: TGTGCCAGCTCCCGCGACGGCAATCAGCCCCAGCATTTT
CDR3 protein: CASSRDGNQPQHF

J gene: TRBJ2-1
V gene: TRBV4-1
clone size: NA
D gene: NA
CDR3 DNA: TGCGCCAGCAGCCAGCCTCTCGAGGATCTCTCCTACAATGAGCAGTTCTTC
CDR3 protein: CASSQPLEDLSYNEQFF

J gene: TRBJ2-7
V gene: TRBV15
clone size: NA
D gene: NA
CDR3 DNA: TGTGCCACCAGCACTGGAAGGCAGGACTACGAGCAGTACTTC
CDR3 protein: CATSTGRQDYEQYF

J gene: TRBJ2-1
V gene: TRBV27
clone size: NA
D gene: NA
CDR3 DNA: TGTGCCAGCTCACCGACTAGGGGGGGCAATGAGCAGTTCTTC
CDR3 protein: CASSPTRGGNEQFF

J gene: TRBJ2-3
V gene: TRBV4-3
clone size: NA
D gene: NA
CDR3 DNA: TGCGCCAGCAGCCAAGGTAGAGATACGCAGTATTTT
CDR3 protein: CASSQGRDTQYF

J gene: TRBJ1-4
V gene: TRBV27
clone size: NA
D gene: NA
CDR3 DNA: TGTGCCAGCAGCCAACTGATGACAGCCGTTTATGAAAAACTGTTTTTT
CDR3 protein: CASSQLMTAVYEKLFF

J gene: TRBJ2-7
V gene: TRBV28
clone size: once
D gene: NA
CDR3 DNA: TGTGCCAGCAGTTCCAGGGCCTCCTACGAGCAGTACTTC
CDR3 protein: CASSSRASYEQYF

J gene: TRBJ1-3
V gene: TRBV13
clone size: NA
D gene: NA
CDR3 DNA: TGTGCCAGCAGCCTCCTGACTGGCGGGGGGCACACCATATATTTT
CDR3 protein: CASSLLTGGGHTIYF

J gene: TRBJ1-4
V gene: TRBV4-3
clone size: NA
D gene: NA
CDR3 DNA: TGCGCCAGCAGCCAGGAGGAGACGCCCCTAGGAGAAAAACTGTTTTTT
CDR3 protein: CASSQEETPLGEKLFF